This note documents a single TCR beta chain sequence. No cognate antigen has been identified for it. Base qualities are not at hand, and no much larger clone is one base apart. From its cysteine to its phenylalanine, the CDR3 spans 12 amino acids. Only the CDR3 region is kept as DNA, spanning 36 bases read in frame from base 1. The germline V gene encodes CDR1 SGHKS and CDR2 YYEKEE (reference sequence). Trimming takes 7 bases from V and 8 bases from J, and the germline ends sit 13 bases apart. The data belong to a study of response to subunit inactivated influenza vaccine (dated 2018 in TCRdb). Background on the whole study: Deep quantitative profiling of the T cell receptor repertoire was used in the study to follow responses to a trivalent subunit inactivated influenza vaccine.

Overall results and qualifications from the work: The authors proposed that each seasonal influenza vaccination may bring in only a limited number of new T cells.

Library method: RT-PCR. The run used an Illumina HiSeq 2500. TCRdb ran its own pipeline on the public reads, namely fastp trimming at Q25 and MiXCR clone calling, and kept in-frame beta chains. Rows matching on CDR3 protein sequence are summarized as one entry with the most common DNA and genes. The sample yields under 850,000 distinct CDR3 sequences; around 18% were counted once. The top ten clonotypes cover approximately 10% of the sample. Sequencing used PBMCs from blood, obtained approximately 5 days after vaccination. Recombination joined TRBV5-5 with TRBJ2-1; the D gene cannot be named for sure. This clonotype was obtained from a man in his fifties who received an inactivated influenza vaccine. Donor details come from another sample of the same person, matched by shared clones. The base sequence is TGTGCCAGCGGCCCCGCGACGGATGAGCAGTTCTTC. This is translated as CASGPATDEQFF.